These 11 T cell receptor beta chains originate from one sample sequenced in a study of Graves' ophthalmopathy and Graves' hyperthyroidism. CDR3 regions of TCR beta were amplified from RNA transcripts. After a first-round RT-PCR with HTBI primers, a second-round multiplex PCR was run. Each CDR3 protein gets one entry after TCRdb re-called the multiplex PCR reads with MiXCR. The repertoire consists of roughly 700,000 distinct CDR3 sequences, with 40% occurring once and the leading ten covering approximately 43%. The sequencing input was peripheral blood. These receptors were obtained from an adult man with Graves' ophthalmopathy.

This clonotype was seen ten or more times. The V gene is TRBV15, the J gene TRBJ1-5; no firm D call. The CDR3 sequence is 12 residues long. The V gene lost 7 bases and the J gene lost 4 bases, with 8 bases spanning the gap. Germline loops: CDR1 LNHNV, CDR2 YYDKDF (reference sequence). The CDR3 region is CATNDPNQPQHF. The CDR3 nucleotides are TGTGCCACCAACGACCCAAATCAGCCCCAGCATTTT.

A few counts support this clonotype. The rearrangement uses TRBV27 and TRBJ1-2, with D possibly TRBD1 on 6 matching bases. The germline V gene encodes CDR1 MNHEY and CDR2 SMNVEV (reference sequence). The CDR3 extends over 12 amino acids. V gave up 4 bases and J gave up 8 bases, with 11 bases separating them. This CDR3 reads CASSYRGRGYTF. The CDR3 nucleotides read TGTGCCAGCAGTTATCGGGGGCGCGGCTACACCTTC.

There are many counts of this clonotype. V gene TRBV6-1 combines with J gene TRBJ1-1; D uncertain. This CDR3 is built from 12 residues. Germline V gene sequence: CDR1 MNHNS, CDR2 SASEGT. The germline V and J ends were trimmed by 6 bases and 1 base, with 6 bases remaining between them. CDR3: CASSYSNTEAFF. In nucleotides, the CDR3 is TGTGCCAGCAGCTATTCGAACACTGAAGCTTTCTTT.

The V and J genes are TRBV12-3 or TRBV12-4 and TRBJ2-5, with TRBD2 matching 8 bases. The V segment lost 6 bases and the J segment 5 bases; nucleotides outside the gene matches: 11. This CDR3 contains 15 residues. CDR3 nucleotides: TGTGCCAGCAGCCCTGCTATAGCGGGGTCGGAGACCCAGTACTTC. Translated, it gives CASSPAIAGSETQYF.

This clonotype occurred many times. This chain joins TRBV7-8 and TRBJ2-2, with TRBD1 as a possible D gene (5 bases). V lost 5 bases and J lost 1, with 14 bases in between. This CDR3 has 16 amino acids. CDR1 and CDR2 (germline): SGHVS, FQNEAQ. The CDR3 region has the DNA TGTGCCAGCAGCCCAAGGTCCCAGGGGAACACCGGGGAGCTGTTTTTT. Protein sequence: CASSPRSQGNTGELFF. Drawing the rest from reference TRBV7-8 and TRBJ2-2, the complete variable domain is GAGVSQSPRYKVAKRGQDVALRCDPISGHVSLFWYQQALGQGPEFLTYFQNEAQLDKSGLPSDRFFAERPEGSVSTLKIQRTQQEDSAVYLCASSPRSQGNTGELFFGEGSRLTVL.

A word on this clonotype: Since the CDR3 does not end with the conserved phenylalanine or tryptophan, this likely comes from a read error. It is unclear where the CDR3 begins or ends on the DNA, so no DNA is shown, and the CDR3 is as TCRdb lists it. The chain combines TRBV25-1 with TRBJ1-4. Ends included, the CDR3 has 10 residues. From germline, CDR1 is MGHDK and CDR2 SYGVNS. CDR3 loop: CASSGRTANY.

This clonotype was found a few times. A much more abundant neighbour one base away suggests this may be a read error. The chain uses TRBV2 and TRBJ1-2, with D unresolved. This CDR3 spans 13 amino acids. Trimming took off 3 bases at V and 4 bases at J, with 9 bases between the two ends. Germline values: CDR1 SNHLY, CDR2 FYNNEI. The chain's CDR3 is CASSESNGYGYTF. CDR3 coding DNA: TGTGCCAGCAGTGAGTCGAACGGCTATGGCTACACCTTC.

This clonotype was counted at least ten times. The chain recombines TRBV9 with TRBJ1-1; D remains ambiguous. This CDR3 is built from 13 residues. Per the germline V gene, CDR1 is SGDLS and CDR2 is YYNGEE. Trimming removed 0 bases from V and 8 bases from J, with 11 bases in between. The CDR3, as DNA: TGTGCCAGCAGCGTAGAAGGGCGAAGCGAAGCTTTCTTT. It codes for CASSVEGRSEAFF.

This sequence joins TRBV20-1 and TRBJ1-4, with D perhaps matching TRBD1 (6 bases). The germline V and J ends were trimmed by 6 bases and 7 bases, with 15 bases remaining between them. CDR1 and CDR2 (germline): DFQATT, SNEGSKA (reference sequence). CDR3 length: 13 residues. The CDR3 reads CSAPPVGGEKLFF. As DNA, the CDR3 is TGCAGTGCCCCGCCGGTAGGGGGTGAAAAACTGTTTTTT.

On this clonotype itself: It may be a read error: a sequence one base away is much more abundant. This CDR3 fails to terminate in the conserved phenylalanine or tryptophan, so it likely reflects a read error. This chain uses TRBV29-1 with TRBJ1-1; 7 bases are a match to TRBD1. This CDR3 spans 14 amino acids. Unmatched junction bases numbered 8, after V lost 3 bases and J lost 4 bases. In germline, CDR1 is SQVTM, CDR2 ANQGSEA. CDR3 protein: CSVEGDSLGTEAFL. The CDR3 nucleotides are TGCAGCGTTGAGGGGGACAGCCTGGGCACTGAAGCTTTCCTT.

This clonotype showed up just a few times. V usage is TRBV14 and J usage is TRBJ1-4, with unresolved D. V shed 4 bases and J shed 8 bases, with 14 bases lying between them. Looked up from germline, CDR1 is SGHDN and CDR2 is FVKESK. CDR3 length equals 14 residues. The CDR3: CASSPTSLAEKLFF. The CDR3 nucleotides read TGTGCCAGCAGCCCAACAAGTTTGGCGGAAAAACTGTTTTTT.